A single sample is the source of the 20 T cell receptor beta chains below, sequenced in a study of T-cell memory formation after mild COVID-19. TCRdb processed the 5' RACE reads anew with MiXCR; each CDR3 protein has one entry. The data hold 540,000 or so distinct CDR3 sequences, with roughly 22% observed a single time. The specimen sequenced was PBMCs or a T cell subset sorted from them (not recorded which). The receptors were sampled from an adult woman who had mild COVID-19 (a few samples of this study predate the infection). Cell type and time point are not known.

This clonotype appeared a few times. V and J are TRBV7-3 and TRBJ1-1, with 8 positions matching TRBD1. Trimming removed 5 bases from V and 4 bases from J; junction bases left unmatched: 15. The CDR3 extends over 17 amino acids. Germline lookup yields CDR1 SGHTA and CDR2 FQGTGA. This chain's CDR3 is CASSRRAGGAPGTEAFF. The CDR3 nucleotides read TGTGCCAGCAGCCGGAGGGCAGGGGGCGCACCGGGCACTGAAGCTTTCTTT.

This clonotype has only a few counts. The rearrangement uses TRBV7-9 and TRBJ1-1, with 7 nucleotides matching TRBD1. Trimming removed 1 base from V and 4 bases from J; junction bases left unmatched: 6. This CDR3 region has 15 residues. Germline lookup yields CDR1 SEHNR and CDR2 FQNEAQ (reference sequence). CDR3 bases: TGTGCCAGCAGCTTAGAGGGGGCTGTGGGCACTGAAGCTTTCTTT. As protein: CASSLEGAVGTEAFF.

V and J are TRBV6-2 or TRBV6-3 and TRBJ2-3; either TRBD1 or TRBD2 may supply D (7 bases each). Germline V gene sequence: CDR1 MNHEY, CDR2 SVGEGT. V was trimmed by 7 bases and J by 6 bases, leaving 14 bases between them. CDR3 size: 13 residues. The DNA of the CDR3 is TGTGCCAGCATCGACCAGGGGGGGGATACGCAGTATTTT. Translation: CASIDQGGDTQYF.

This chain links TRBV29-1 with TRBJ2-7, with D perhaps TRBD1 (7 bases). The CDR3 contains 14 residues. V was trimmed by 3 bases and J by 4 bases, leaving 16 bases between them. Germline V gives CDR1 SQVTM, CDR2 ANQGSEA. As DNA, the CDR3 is TGCAGCGTTGATGGGCAGGGGGGAATTTACGAGCAGTACTTC. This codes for CSVDGQGGIYEQYF.

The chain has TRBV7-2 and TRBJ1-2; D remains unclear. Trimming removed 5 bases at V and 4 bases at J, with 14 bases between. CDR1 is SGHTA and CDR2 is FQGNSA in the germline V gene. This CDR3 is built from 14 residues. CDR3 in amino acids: CASSPTPGGYGYTF. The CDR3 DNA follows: TGTGCCAGCAGCCCGACACCGGGAGGCTATGGCTACACCTTC.

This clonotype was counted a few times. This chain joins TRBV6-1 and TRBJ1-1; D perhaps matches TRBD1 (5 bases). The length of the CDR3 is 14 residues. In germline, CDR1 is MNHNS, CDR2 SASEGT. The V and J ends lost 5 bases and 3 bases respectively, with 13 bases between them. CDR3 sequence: CASSLGQRYTEAFF. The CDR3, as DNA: TGTGCCAGCAGTTTGGGGCAGAGGTACACTGAAGCTTTCTTT.

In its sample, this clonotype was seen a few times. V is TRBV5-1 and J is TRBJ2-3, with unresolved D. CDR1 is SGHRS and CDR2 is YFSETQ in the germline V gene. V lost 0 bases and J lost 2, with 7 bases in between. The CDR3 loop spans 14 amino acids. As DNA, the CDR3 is TGCGCCAGCAGCTTGGAATTAACCACAGATACGCAGTATTTT. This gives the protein CASSLELTTDTQYF. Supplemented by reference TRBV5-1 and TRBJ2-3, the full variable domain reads KAGVTQTPRYLIKTRGQQVTLSCSPISGHRSVSWYQQTPGQGLQFLFEYFSETQRNKGNFPGRFSGRQFSNSRSEMNVSTLELGDSALYLCASSLELTTDTQYFGPGTRLTVL.

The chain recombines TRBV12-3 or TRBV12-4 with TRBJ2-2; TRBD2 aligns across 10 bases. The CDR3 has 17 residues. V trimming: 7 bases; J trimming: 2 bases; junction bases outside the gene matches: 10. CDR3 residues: CASKPAGGPINTGELFF. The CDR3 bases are TGTGCCAGCAAACCAGCGGGGGGGCCAATTAACACCGGGGAGCTGTTTTTT.

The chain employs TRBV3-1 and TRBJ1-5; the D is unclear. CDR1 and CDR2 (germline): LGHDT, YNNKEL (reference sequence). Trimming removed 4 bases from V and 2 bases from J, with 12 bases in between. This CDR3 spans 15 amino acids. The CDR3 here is CASSPGPLGNQPQHF. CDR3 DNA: TGTGCCAGCAGCCCCGGGCCGTTGGGCAATCAGCCCCAGCATTTT.

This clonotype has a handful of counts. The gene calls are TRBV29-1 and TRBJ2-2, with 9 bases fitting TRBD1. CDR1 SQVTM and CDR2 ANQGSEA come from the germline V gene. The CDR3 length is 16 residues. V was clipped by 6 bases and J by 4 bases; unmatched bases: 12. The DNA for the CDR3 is TGCAGCGTGGGGACAGGGAATAGTTATCTCACCGGGGAGCTGTTTTTT. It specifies CSVGTGNSYLTGELFF.

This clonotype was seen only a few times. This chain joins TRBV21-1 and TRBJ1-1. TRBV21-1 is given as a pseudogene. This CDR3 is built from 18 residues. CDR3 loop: CASSSPRMVNWWNTEAFF. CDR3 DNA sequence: TGTGCCAGCAGCTCACCCCGTATGGTTAATTGGTGGAACACTGAAGCTTTCTTT.

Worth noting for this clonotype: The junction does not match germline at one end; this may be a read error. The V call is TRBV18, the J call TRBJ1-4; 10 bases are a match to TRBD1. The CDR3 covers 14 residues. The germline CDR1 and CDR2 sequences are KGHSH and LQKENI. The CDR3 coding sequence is TGCGCCAGCAGCCGGGACAGGGGTAATGAAAAACTGTTTTTT. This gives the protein CASSRDRGNEKLFF.

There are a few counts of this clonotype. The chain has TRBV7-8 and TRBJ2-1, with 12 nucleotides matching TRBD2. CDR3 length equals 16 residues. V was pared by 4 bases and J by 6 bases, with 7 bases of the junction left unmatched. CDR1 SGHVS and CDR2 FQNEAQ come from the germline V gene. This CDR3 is CASSSLLAGGPNEQFF. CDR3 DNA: TGTGCCAGCAGCTCGTTACTAGCGGGAGGACCCAATGAGCAGTTCTTC.

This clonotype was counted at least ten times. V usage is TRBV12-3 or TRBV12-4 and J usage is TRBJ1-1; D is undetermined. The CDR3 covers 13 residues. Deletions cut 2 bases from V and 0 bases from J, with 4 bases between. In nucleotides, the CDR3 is TGTGCCAGCAGTTTACGGATGAACACTGAAGCTTTCTTT. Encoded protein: CASSLRMNTEAFF.

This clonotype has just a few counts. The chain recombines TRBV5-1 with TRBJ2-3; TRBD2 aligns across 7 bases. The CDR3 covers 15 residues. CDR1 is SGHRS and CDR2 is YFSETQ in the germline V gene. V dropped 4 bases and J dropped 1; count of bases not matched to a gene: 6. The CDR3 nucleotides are TGCGCCAGCAGCGATGTCGCGGGGGGCACAGATACGCAGTATTTT. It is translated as CASSDVAGGTDTQYF.

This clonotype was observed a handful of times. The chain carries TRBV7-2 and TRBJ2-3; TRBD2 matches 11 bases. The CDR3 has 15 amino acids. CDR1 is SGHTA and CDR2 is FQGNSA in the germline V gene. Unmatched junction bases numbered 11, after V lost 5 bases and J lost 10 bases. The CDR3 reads CASSRALAGEWAQYF. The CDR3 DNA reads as TGTGCCAGCAGCCGCGCACTAGCGGGAGAATGGGCGCAGTATTTT.

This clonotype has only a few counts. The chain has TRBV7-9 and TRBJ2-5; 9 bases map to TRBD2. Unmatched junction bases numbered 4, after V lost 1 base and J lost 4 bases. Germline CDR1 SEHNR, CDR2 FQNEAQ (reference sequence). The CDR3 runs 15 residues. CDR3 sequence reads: CASSLEATSGETQYF. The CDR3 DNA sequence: TGTGCCAGCAGCTTAGAGGCGACTAGCGGAGAGACCCAGTACTTC.

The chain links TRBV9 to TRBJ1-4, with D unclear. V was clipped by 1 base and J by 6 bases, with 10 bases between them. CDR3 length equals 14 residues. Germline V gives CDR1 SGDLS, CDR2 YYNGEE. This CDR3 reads CASSVQDGYEKLFF. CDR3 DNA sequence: TGTGCCAGCAGCGTACAGGACGGATATGAAAAACTGTTTTTT. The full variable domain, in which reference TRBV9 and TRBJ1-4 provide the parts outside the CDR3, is DSGVTQTPKHLITATGQRVTLRCSPRSGDLSVYWYQQSLDQGLQFLIQYYNGEERAKGNILERFSAQQFPDLHSELNLSSLELGDSALYFCASSVQDGYEKLFFGSGTQLSVL.

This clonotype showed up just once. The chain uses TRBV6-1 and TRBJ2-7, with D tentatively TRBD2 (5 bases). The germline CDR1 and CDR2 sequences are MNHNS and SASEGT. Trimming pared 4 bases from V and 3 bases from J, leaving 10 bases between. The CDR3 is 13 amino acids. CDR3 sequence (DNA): TGTGCCAGCAGTGTAGTCGGAGGCTACGAGCAGTACTTC. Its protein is CASSVVGGYEQYF.

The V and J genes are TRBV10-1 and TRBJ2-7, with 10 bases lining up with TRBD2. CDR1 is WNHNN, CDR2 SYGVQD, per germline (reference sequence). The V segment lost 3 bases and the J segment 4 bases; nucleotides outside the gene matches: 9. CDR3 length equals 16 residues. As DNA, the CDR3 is TGCGCCAGCAGTGAACGCCAACTAGCGGGGAGATACGAGCAGTACTTC. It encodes CASSERQLAGRYEQYF.